The clone carrying this TCR beta chain showed up just a few times. Germline V gene data show CDR1 as MNHEY and CDR2 as SMNVEV (reference sequence). V was cut by 4 bases and J by 4 bases, with 17 bases left in between. The CDR3 contains 15 residues. Method: immunoSEQ multiplex PCR; TCRdb's copy keeps in-frame clones and lacks some. The sample holds approximately 490,000 clones, about four fifths seen once. The entry originates in a study of shared T cell receptors in the human thymus. The data were also submitted as part of a second study, on human thymus T cells.

The sequenced material came from thymocytes. The V and J genes are TRBV27 and TRBJ2-7, with TRBD2 as a possible D gene (6 bases). This TCR derives from a boy under two years old with a congenital heart defect. This chain's CDR3 is CASSSTGGYPYEQYF. The CDR3 region has the DNA TGTGCCAGCAGTTCAACTGGGGGGTATCCGTACGAGCAGTACTTC.